Presented here are 19 T cell receptor beta chains from one specimen sequenced in a study of Ad26.COV2.S vaccination and SARS-CoV-2 variants. Treatment specified: 15 to 20 received Ad26.COV2.S at low or high dose, single or two shots; 5 received placebo; per-sample allocation not given. Vaccine and placebo recipients were sampled on day 63 after the first injection. TCRdb keeps only in-frame clones here, not all; method: immunoSEQ multiplex PCR. Found here are roughly 350,000 clones, about 88% of them singletons; the top ten hold roughly 6%. Sequenced material: peripheral blood, taken in a trial of Ad26.COV2.S vaccine versus placebo. The origin of the receptors is a person between 18 and 65 years old who received the Ad26.COV2.S COVID-19 vaccine or a placebo.

The gene calls are TRBV6-2 or TRBV6-3 and TRBJ1-4; 10 nucleotides agree with TRBD1. Trimming took 6 bases from V and 6 from J; bases not matched to a gene: 7. CDR1 and CDR2 (germline): MNHEY, SVGEGT. This CDR3 is 15 amino acids long. The chain's CDR3 is CASSQPGTGDEKLFF. CDR3 bases: TGTGCCAGCAGCCAACCCGGGACAGGGGATGAAAAACTGTTTTTT.

The V and J genes are TRBV19 and TRBJ2-3; 9 nucleotides line up with TRBD2. This CDR3 comprises 16 residues. The ends lost 0 bases at V and 6 bases at J; junction bases unmatched: 7. The V gene's germline CDR1 is LNHDA and CDR2 SQIVND (reference sequence). The CDR3: CASSIDRGGAYDTQYF. The DNA for the CDR3 is TGTGCCAGTAGTATAGACCGCGGGGGGGCCTACGATACGCAGTATTTT. Complete variable domain (other parts from reference TRBV19 and TRBJ2-3): DGGITQSPKYLFRKEGQNVTLSCEQNLNHDAMYWYRQDPGQGLRLIYYSQIVNDFQKGDIAEGYSVSREKKESFPLTVTSAQKNPTAFYLCASSIDRGGAYDTQYFGPGTRLTVL.

This clone occurred a few times. The chain recombines TRBV27 with TRBJ1-6; D is ambiguous. This CDR3 is built from 14 residues. V lost 3 bases, J lost 8 bases, and 11 bases lay in between. Germline CDR1 is MNHEY and CDR2 is SMNVEV (reference sequence). The CDR3 spells CASSFAEQHSPLHF. Written as DNA, the CDR3 is TGTGCCAGCAGTTTCGCAGAACAACATTCACCCCTCCACTTT.

V is TRBV7-2 and J is TRBJ2-3, with TRBD2 matching 8 bases. Germline V gene lookup returns CDR1 SGHTA and CDR2 FQGNSA. The CDR3 has 13 residues. The CDR3 here is CAESGGLTDTQYF. CDR3 in DNA: TGTGCTGAGAGCGGGGGACTCACAGATACGCAGTATTTT.

The rearrangement uses TRBV30 and TRBJ2-7; TRBD2 aligns across 9 bases. V dropped 2 bases and J dropped 2; count of bases not matched to a gene: 4. The CDR3 consists of 14 residues. Per the germline V gene, CDR1 is GTSNPN and CDR2 is SVGIG (reference sequence). The CDR3 bases are TGTGCCTGGAGTTGGTCTAGCGGGGCCTACGAGCAGTACTTC. Protein product: CAWSWSSGAYEQYF.

The rearrangement joins TRBV27 to TRBJ1-1, with D tentatively TRBD1 (5 bases). This CDR3 has 13 amino acids. The germline gives CDR1 MNHEY, CDR2 SMNVEV (reference sequence). Trimming removed 3 bases at V and 4 bases at J, with 9 bases between. CDR3 nucleotide sequence: TGTGCCAGCAGTTTCCGGGGGGGCACTGAAGCTTTCTTT. Its protein product is CASSFRGGTEAFF.

With respect to this clone: This same CDR3 is encoded by further DNA sequences in the sample. The chain couples TRBV4-3 to TRBJ1-1, with 9 bases fitting TRBD1. Germline values: CDR1 LGHNA, CDR2 YSLEER. This CDR3 is 14 amino acids long. The trim removed 4 bases at V and 4 bases at J, leaving 4 bases unmatched. The DNA of the CDR3 is TGCGCCAGCAGCCTGGGACAGGGCGGCACTGAAGCTTTCTTT. This sequence encodes CASSLGQGGTEAFF.

Only a few counts were recorded for this clone. The chain has TRBV2 and TRBJ1-5; D call uncertain. The length of the CDR3 is 14 residues. Germline loops: CDR1 SNHLY, CDR2 FYNNEI. V was cut by 6 bases and J by 1 base, with 10 bases left in between. Here the CDR3 reads CASRVRRSNQPQHF. The CDR3 nucleotides read TGTGCCAGCAGGGTCCGGAGGAGCAATCAGCCCCAGCATTTT.

The V call is TRBV11-3, the J call TRBJ2-1, with 7 bases that match TRBD1. The germline gives CDR1 SGHNT, CDR2 YENEEA. This CDR3 is built from 16 residues. V was clipped by 4 bases and J by 0 bases; unmatched bases: 6. The CDR3, as DNA: TGTGCCAGCAGCTGGGGACAGCCCTACTCCTACAATGAGCAGTTCTTC. Residues: CASSWGQPYSYNEQFF.

Points on this clone: Additional DNA sequences in this sample encode the identical CDR3. The chain combines TRBV7-9 with TRBJ1-1, with D possibly matching TRBD1 (5 bases). Trimming took 1 base from V and 0 from J, leaving 6 bases between them. Germline V CDR1 and CDR2: SEHNR, FQNEAQ (reference sequence). CDR3 size: 14 residues. The CDR3 region is CASSLGGLNTEAFF. CDR3 nucleotide sequence: TGTGCCAGCAGCTTAGGGGGACTGAACACTGAAGCTTTCTTT.

This clone has just one count. This rearrangement joins TRBV2 to TRBJ2-3; D unresolved. This CDR3 has 12 residues. Trimming cost V 6 bases and J 2 bases, with 6 bases left between them. Germline CDR1 reads SNHLY; CDR2 reads FYNNEI. The CDR3 sequence: CASSANTDTQYF. For the CDR3, the DNA is TGTGCCAGCAGCGCCAACACAGATACGCAGTATTTT.

This clone was counted a few times. The chain is built from TRBV18 and TRBJ1-1; D uncertain. Germline CDR1 is KGHSH and CDR2 is LQKENI. The CDR3 totals 14 residues. Trimming removed 1 base at V and 0 bases at J, with 6 bases between. CDR3 nucleotide sequence: TGTGCCAGCTCACCACAGGTCATGAACACTGAAGCTTTCTTT. This translates into CASSPQVMNTEAFF.

The chain uses TRBV7-9 and TRBJ2-7; D remains unclear. CDR3 length: 13 residues. Trimming removed 5 bases at V and 4 bases at J, with 12 bases between. Per the germline V gene, CDR1 is SEHNR and CDR2 is FQNEAQ (reference sequence). Here the CDR3 reads CASSRVSEYEQYF. In nucleotides, the CDR3 is TGTGCCAGCAGCCGAGTCTCGGAGTACGAGCAGTACTTC.

The V and J genes are TRBV5-1 and TRBJ2-7; D unresolved. This CDR3 region has 15 residues. V was cut by 0 bases and J by 3 bases, with 13 bases left in between. Per germline, CDR1 SGHRS and CDR2 YFSETQ. CDR3 sequence reads: CASSLDRSRIYEQYF. DNA for the CDR3: TGCGCCAGCAGCTTGGATCGGTCGCGGATCTACGAGCAGTACTTC.

The chain links TRBV15 to TRBJ1-3; D not resolved. V was shortened by 0 bases and J by 0 bases, with 12 bases between the two germline ends. CDR3 length equals 17 residues. CDR1 and CDR2 from the germline V gene are LNHNV and YYDKDF (reference sequence). CDR3 nucleotides: TGTGCCACCAGCAGAGATCTACCGGCAGCCTCTGGAAACACCATATATTTT. Its protein product is CATSRDLPAASGNTIYF.

The chain combines TRBV2 with TRBJ2-7; D may be TRBD2 (6 bases). CDR1 SNHLY and CDR2 FYNNEI come from the germline V gene. With 11 bases removed from V and 3 bases from J, the gap between germline ends came to 26 bases. This CDR3 spans 16 amino acids. The CDR3 DNA follows: TGTGCCGTGGGAGGAGGGCATGTAGTTACTGTCTACGAGCAGTACTTC. It specifies CAVGGGHVVTVYEQYF.

V is TRBV7-2 and J is TRBJ2-3; 10 nucleotides align to TRBD2. V was clipped by 5 bases and J by 6 bases; unmatched bases: 8. The CDR3 totals 15 residues. CDR1 is SGHTA and CDR2 is FQGNSA in the germline V gene. CDR3 DNA sequence: TGTGCCAGCAGCCGGACTAGCGGAGTATACGATACGCAGTATTTT. This codes for CASSRTSGVYDTQYF.

The chain employs TRBV5-8 and TRBJ1-2, with 9 bases aligning to TRBD1. The V gene's germline CDR1 is SGHTS and CDR2 YDEGEE. The CDR3 is 15 amino acids. V trimming: 1 base; J trimming: 4 bases; junction bases outside the gene matches: 5. The DNA of the CDR3 is TGTGCCAGCAGCTTGAAGGGGGACAGGGTCTATGGCTACACCTTC. Its protein is CASSLKGDRVYGYTF.

The chain couples TRBV29-1 to TRBJ2-7; 8 nucleotides line up with TRBD1. The CDR3 runs to 16 residues. V was pared by 6 bases and J by 4 bases, with 17 bases of the junction left unmatched. Germline V gene lookup returns CDR1 SQVTM and CDR2 ANQGSEA. The CDR3 sequence: CSVGSTGQGKGYEQYF. As DNA, the CDR3 is TGCAGCGTCGGATCCACAGGACAGGGAAAAGGGTACGAGCAGTACTTC.